This T cell receptor beta chain was sequenced for a study of T cells in Graves' hyperthyroidism and ophthalmopathy. The CDR3 has 17 residues. With V trimmed by 2 bases and J by 5 bases, 11 bases remained unmatched. CDR1 SGDLS and CDR2 YYNGEE come from the germline V gene. RNA transcripts were the template for amplifying TCR beta CDR3 regions. First-round RT-PCR with HTBI primers amplified the TCR CDR3 region. Using its own MiXCR run on the multiplex PCR reads, TCRdb lists one record per CDR3 protein. Altogether 250,000 to 300,000 distinct CDR3 sequences are present, roughly 20% being singletons, with the ten largest covering under 45%. This clonotype was counted between two and nine times.

This clonotype was obtained from a man between 50 and 59 years old with Graves' ophthalmopathy. V and J are TRBV9 and TRBJ1-5; the match to TRBD1 covers 9 bases. Sequenced sample: blood. CDR3 in amino acids: CASSVRRDRVCHQPQHF. CDR3 sequence (DNA): TGTGCCAGCAGCGTGCGCCGGGACAGGGTATGTCATCAGCCCCAGCATTTT.